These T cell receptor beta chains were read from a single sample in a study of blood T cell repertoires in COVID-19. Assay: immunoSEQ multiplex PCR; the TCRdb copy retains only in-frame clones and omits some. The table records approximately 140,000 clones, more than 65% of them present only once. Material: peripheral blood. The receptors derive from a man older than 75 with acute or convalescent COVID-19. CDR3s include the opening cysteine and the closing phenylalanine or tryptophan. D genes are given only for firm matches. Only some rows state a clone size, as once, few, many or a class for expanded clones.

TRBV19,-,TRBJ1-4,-,TGTGCCAGTAGTCTTCTCTCCCTCCGGGAGGAACTGTTTTTT,CASSLLSLREELFF
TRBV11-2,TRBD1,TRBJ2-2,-,TGTGCCAGCAGCTCCCCGGCTCCAGGGGGAACCGGGGAGCTGTTTTTT,CASSSPAPGGTGELFF
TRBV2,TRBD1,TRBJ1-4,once,TGTGCCAGCAGCGGGGAGGGGACAGGCCCAGCGTTTGGTGAAAAACTGTTTTTT,CASSGEGTGPAFGEKLFF
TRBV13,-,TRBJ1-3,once,TGTGCCAGCAGCCTCAGGGGTGGAAACACCATATATTTT,CASSLRGGNTIYF
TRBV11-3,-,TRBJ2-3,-,TGTGCCAGCAGCTCGCGGGCTAGCGTAACAGATACGCAGTATTTT,CASSSRASVTDTQYF
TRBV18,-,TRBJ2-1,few,TGTGCCAGCTCAGACCGGGATAGGGAGTTCTTC,CASSDRDREFF
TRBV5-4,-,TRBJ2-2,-,TGTGCCAGCAGCTTGGGGGCCGGTAGGGGCAGCACCGGGGAGCTGTTTTTT,CASSLGAGRGSTGELFF
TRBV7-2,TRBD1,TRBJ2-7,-,TGTGCCAGCAGCCGTTTGGTGGGGACAGCCTACGAGCAGTACTTC,CASSRLVGTAYEQYF
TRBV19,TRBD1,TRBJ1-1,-,TGTGCCAGTGACATCAACAGGGGAACAAACCTGAACACTGAAGCTTTCTTT,CASDINRGTNLNTEAFF
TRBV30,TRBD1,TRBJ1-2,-,TGTGCCTCAAGGACCTACAGGGGGCCGACGGCTACCTATGGCTACACCTTC,CASRTYRGPTATYGYTF
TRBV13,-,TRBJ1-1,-,TGTGCCAGCAGCCTCCACGCAGGGAAAACTTTCTTT,CASSLHAGKTFF
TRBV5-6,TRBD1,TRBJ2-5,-,TGTGCCAGCAGCCCCGTGCACTTAGGGGGCTTCGTAGAGACCCAGTACTTC,CASSPVHLGGFVETQYF
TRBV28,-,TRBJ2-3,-,TGTGCCAGCAGCTCGCCCGGTGCTAGCACAGATACGCAGTATTTT,CASSSPGASTDTQYF
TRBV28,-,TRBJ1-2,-,TGTGCCAGCAGTTTAGCGGGGGGCACAAGCTATGGCTACACCTTC,CASSLAGGTSYGYTF
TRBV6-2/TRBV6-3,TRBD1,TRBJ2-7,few,TGTGCCAGCAGTTACTCGCCTGACAGGGGAAGCTCCTACGAGCAGTACTTC,CASSYSPDRGSSYEQYF
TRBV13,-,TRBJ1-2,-,TGTGCCAGCAGCTTAGAAGGGGATTGGAATGGCTACACCTTC,CASSLEGDWNGYTF
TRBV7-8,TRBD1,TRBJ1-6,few,TGTGCCAGCAGCTACGGACAGGGAGCGAGTTCACCCCTCCACTTT,CASSYGQGASSPLHF
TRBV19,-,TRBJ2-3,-,TGTGCCAGTAGTAAGGAGGGCGCAGATACGCAGTATTTT,CASSKEGADTQYF
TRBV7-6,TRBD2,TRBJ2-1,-,TGTGCCAGCAGCCAGGGTAGCGGGGAAGAGCAGTTCTTC,CASSQGSGEEQFF
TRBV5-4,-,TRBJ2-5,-,TGTGCCAGCAGCTTGTCTGGGACTCTCCAAGAGACCCAGTACTTC,CASSLSGTLQETQYF
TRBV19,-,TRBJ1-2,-,TGTGCCAGCCAGCAGGACTACTATGGCTACACCTTC,CASQQDYYGYTF
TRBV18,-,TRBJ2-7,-,TGTGCCAGCTCACCACAAAAGCTAGCCTACGAGCAGTACTTC,CASSPQKLAYEQYF
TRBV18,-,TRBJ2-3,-,TGTGCCAGCTCACCTGCTCGGAGCAGGGGGGCAGATACGCAGTATTTT,CASSPARSRGADTQYF
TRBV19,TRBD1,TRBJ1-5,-,TGTGCCAGTAGAGGACAGGGACGGCAGCCCCAGCATTTT,CASRGQGRQPQHF
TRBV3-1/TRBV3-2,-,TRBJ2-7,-,TGTGCCAGCAGCGAATTCGCCCTAGGGGGCGCGGGGGAGCAGTACTTC,CASSEFALGGAGEQYF
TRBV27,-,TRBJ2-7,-,TGTGCCAGCAGTGCCGCCCCGACACCCCCGTACGAGCAGTACTTC,CASSAAPTPPYEQYF
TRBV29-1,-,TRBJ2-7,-,TGCAGCGTTGAAGGGGCTAACTACGAGCAGTACTTC,CSVEGANYEQYF
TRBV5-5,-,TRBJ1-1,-,TGTGCCAGCAGCTTTTATTCGAACACTGAAGCTTTCTTT,CASSFYSNTEAFF
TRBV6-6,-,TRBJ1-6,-,TGTGCCAGCAGTTATTCAGGTCTTCGACAATCACCCCTCCACTTT,CASSYSGLRQSPLHF
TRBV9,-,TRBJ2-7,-,TGTGCCAGCAGCGTTGGGGGGATGTCCTACGAGCAGTACTTC,CASSVGGMSYEQYF
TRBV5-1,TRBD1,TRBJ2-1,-,TGCGCCAGCAGCTTGAGGACAGGGGGTGTGAATGAGCAGTTCTTC,CASSLRTGGVNEQFF
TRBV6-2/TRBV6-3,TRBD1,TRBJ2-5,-,TGTGCCAGCAGTTATGGGACAGGGATGGTGTTCGGAGAGACCCAGTACTTC,CASSYGTGMVFGETQYF
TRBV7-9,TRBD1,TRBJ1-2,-,TGTGCCAGCAGCTTATTGGCAGGGGGCAATGGCTACACCTTC,CASSLLAGGNGYTF
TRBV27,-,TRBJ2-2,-,TGTGCCAGCAGTTTTCGGTCCCTAGGAGGGGAGCTGTTTTTT,CASSFRSLGGELFF
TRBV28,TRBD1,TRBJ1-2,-,TGTGCCAGCAGTTTTGGACAGGGGAACTATGGCTACACCTTC,CASSFGQGNYGYTF
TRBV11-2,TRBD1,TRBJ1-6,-,TGTGCCAGCAGCCCCCGGGACAGGGTCGCTCCCCTCCACTTT,CASSPRDRVAPLHF
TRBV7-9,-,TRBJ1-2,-,TGTGCCAGCAGCCCCCTTACCGGAGGTGGCTACACCTTC,CASSPLTGGGYTF
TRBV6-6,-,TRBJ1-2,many,TGTGCCAGCAGTTACTCGGGGGGGTTCGACGGCTACACCTTC,CASSYSGGFDGYTF
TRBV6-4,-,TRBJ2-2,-,TGTGCCAGCAGCACAGGGAACACCGGGGAGCTGTTTTTT,CASSTGNTGELFF
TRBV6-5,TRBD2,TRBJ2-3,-,TGTGCCAGCAGACTAGCGGGGGGGCCCCCAGATACGCAGTATTTT,CASRLAGGPPDTQYF
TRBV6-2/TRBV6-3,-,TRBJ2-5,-,TGTGCCAGCAGCAAACTAGGAGGCAGGGGTGTAGAGACCCAGTACTTC,CASSKLGGRGVETQYF
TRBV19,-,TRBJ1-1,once,TGTGCCAGTAGTATTCAGTTTGTCACTGAAGCTTTCTTT,CASSIQFVTEAFF
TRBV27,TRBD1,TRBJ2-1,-,TGTGCCAGCAGTTTATTAGGGGGCGAGGGTGAGCAGTTCTTC,CASSLLGGEGEQFF
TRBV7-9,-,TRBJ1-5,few,TGTGCCAGCGGGACACCGAATCAGCCCCAGCATTTT,CASGTPNQPQHF
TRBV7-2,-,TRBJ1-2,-,TGTGCCAGCAGCCTCGCCGGTCTCGGAGAGAATGGCTACACCTTC,CASSLAGLGENGYTF
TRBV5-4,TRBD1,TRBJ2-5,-,TGTGCCAGCAGCTTCCAACAGGGGTTACAAGAGACCCAGTACTTC,CASSFQQGLQETQYF
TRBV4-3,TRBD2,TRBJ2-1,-,TGCGCCAGCAGCCAAGACGCAGCGGGGGGGTCTCTTCTCAATGAGCAGTTCTTC,CASSQDAAGGSLLNEQFF
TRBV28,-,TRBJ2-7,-,TGTGCCAGCAAACCCCCTGGGACAACGAGCTCCTACGAGCAGTACTTC,CASKPPGTTSSYEQYF
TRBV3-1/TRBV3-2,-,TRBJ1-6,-,TGTGCCAGCAGCCAAGGAATAGGGGCCTATAATTCACCCCTCCACTTT,CASSQGIGAYNSPLHF
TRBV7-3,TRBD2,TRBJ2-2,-,TGTGCCAGCAGCCCTAGCGGGGGGGCCGGAAACACCGGGGAGCTGTTTTTT,CASSPSGGAGNTGELFF
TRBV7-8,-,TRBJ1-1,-,TGTGCCAGCAGTGGACTAGGCGGGGTTAATGAAGCTTTCTTT,CASSGLGGVNEAFF
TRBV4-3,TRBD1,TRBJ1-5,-,TGCGCCAGCAATGGCAGGGGGCGAAAGTATCAGCCCCAGCATTTT,CASNGRGRKYQPQHF